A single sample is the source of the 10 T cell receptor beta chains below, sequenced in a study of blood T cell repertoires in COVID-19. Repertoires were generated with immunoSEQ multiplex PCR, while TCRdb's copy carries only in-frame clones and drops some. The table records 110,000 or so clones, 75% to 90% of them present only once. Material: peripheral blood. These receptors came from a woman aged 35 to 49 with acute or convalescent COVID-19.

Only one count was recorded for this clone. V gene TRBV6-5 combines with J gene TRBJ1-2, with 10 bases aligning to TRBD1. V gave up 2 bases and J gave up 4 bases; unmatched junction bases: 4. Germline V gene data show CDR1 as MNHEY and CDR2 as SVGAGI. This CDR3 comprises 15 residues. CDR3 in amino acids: CASSYTGQGFYGYTF. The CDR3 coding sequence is TGTGCCAGCAGTTACACGGGACAGGGGTTCTATGGCTACACCTTC.

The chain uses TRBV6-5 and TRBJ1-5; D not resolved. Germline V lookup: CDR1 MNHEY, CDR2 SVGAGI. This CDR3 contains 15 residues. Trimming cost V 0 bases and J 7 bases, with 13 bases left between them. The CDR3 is CASSYSRKEEQPQHF. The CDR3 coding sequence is TGTGCCAGCAGTTACTCCAGGAAGGAGGAACAGCCCCAGCATTTT.

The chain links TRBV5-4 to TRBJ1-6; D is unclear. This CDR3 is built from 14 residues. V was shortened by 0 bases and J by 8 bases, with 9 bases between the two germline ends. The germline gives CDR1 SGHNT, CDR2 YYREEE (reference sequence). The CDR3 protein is CASSLDRSDSPLHF. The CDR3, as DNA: TGTGCCAGCAGCTTGGACAGATCAGATTCACCCCTCCACTTT.

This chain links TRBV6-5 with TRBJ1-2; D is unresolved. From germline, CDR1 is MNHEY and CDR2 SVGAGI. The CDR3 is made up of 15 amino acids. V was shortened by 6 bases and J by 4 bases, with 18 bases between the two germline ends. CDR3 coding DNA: TGTGCCAGCAGCCGGGAGAGCAACGGAGGCTATGGCTACACCTTC. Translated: CASSRESNGGYGYTF.

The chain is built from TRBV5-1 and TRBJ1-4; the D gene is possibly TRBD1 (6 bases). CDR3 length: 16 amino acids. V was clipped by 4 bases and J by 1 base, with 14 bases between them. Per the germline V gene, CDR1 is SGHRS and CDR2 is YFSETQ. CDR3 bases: TGCGCCAGCAGCCCGGGGACAATTCGAACTAATGAAAAACTGTTTTTT. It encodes CASSPGTIRTNEKLFF.

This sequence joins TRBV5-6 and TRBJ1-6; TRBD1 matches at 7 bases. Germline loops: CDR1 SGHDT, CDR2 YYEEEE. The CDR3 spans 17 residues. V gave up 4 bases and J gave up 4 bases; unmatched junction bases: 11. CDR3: CASSQDQGGAYNSPLHF. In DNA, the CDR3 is TGTGCCAGCAGCCAAGACCAGGGGGGCGCGTATAATTCACCCCTCCACTTT.

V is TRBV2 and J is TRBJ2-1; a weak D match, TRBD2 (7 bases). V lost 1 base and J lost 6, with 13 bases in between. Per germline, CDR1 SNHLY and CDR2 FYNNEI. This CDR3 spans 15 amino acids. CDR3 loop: CASSEEGGAGNEQFF. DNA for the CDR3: TGTGCCAGCAGTGAAGAGGGGGGGGCGGGCAATGAGCAGTTCTTC.

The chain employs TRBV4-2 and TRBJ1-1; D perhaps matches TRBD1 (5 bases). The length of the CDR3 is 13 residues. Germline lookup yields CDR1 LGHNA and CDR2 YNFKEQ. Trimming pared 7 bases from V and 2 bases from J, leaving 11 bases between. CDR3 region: CASTPGLNTEAFF. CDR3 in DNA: TGTGCCAGCACCCCGGGACTCAACACTGAAGCTTTCTTT.

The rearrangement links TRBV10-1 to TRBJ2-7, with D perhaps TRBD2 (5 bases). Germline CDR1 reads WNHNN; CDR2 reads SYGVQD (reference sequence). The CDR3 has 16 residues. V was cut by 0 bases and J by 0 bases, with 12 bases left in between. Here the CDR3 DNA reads TGCGCCAGCAGTGAGTCGGAGGATTCGCGCTCCTACGAGCAGTACTTC. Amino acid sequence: CASSESEDSRSYEQYF.

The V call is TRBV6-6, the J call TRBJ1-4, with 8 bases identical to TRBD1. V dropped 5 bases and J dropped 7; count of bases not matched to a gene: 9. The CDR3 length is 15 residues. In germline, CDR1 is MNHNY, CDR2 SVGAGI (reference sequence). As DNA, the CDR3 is TGTGCCAGCAGTCTCCGGACAGGGCCTGCTGAAAAACTGTTTTTT. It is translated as CASSLRTGPAEKLFF.